Listed below are T cell receptor beta chains from one sample, sequenced in a study of cytomegalovirus exposure and HLA in healthy donors. Sequenced by immunoSEQ multiplex PCR; TCRdb stores in-frame clones only, minus some. The sample has 100,000 to 150,000 clones; approximately 89% are singletons. The specimen sequenced was PBMCs. All receptors derive from a woman younger than 30 in good health and CMV-seronegative. Each CDR3 is given with its conserved first and last residue. A D gene is named only where the DNA matches it firmly. Clone size appears in some rows only: once, few, many, or a class for an expanded clone.

j_call d_call v_call clone_size cdr3_nt cdr3_aa
TRBJ1-4 . TRBV4-1 . TGCGCCAGCAGCCAAGGACAGGTAAATGAAAAACTGTTTTTT CASSQGQVNEKLFF
TRBJ1-1 . TRBV19 . TGTGCCAGTAGTATAGATATAATTGAAGCTTTCTTT CASSIDIIEAFF
TRBJ1-1 . TRBV29-1 . TGCAGCGTTGGTGCCGGGAACACTGAAGCTTTCTTT CSVGAGNTEAFF
TRBJ2-7 TRBD2 TRBV29-1 . TGCAGTTCACGGACTAGCGGGGGTTCCGGCGAGCAGTACTTC CSSRTSGGSGEQYF
TRBJ2-2 . TRBV4-1 . TGCGCCAGCAGCCAGGCGGATCAGACCGGGGAGCTGTTTTTT CASSQADQTGELFF
TRBJ2-1 . TRBV25-1 . TGTGCCAGCAGTGAATTTCCGGAAGGTCGGGACAATGAGCAGTTCTTC CASSEFPEGRDNEQFF
TRBJ1-1 . TRBV6-5 . TGTGCCAGCAGTTACTGGGAGGGAGTGAACACTGAAGCTTTCTTT CASSYWEGVNTEAFF
TRBJ2-5 TRBD2 TRBV11-3 . TGTGCCAGCAGCAGACCCCCACTTTTCCGGGGGGGCCCTGAGACCCAGTACTTC CASSRPPLFRGGPETQYF
TRBJ2-2 TRBD1 TRBV5-1 once TGCGCCAGCAGATCCGGACAGGGGGTTAGGACCGGGGAGCTGTTTTTT CASRSGQGVRTGELFF
TRBJ1-5 . TRBV18 . TGTGCCAGCTCACCAATGGAAGGGGCCAATCAGCCCCAGCATTTT CASSPMEGANQPQHF
TRBJ1-1 . TRBV9 . TGTGCCAGCAGCGCGGGCGGCGGGACCCAACCTTTCTTT CASSAGGGTQPFF
TRBJ1-5 . TRBV7-9 . TGTGCCAGCAGCTTAACCGGGGTTGAGCCCCAGCATTTT CASSLTGVEPQHF
TRBJ1-5 TRBD1 TRBV12-5 . TGTGCTAGTGGGTTACAGGGGGCAAATCAGCCCCAGCATTTT CASGLQGANQPQHF
TRBJ2-5 TRBD2 TRBV5-8 . TGTGCCAGCAGCGATGCACTAGCGGGGGGGCAGGAGACCCAGTACTTC CASSDALAGGQETQYF
TRBJ1-1 TRBD1 TRBV5-1 . TGCGCCAGCAGCCTCCGATTTTCAGGGGGTACTGAAGCTTTCTTT CASSLRFSGGTEAFF
TRBJ1-1 . TRBV6-1 . TGTGCCAGCACCTATGGAGGGACTGAAGCTTTCTTT CASTYGGTEAFF
TRBJ1-3 TRBD1 TRBV28 . TGTGCCAGCAGTTTAGGTCGGGCAGGGGGCGACCGGATTACTGGAAACACCATATATTTT CASSLGRAGGDRITGNTIYF
TRBJ1-1 . TRBV7-9 . TGTGCCAGCAGCTCCCGGGACTACAGGAGCTCGAACACTGAAGCTTTCTTT CASSSRDYRSSNTEAFF
TRBJ2-2 TRBD1 TRBV7-3 . TGTGCCAGCAGCTTGAAACCCCTCTTGGGGACAGGGGGGTCGGGGGAGCTGTTTTTT CASSLKPLLGTGGSGELFF
TRBJ2-1 . TRBV19 once TGTGCCAGTAGTGATACAGGGATGGCCTACAATGAGCAGTTCTTC CASSDTGMAYNEQFF
TRBJ1-1 . TRBV5-4 . TGTGCCAGCGGCGGCAGCCCAAACACTGAAGCTTTCTTT CASGGSPNTEAFF
TRBJ1-1 TRBD1 TRBV10-1 . TGCGCCAGCAGGGAACAGGGGACTACTGAAGCTTTCTTT CASREQGTTEAFF
TRBJ2-7 . TRBV21-1 medium-sized TGTGCCAGCAGCCCTCGACAGGGTGACTACGAGCAGTACTTC CASSPRQGDYEQYF
TRBJ1-2 TRBD1 TRBV9 . TGTGCCAGCAGCGGCCCGGGACAGGGGGCCAACTATGGCTACACCTTC CASSGPGQGANYGYTF
TRBJ2-2 . TRBV7-7 . TGTGCTAGCAGCGTTGGCGCGGGGGCGGGTCGAACCGGGGAGCTGTTTTTT CASSVGAGAGRTGELFF
TRBJ2-2 . TRBV2 . TGTGCCAGCAGTGAAGAGTCAGGGGTCGGGGAGCTGTTTTTT CASSEESGVGELFF
TRBJ1-5 . TRBV2 medium-sized TGTGCCAGCAGTAAGTGGGCCAATCAGCCCCAGCATTTT CASSKWANQPQHF
TRBJ2-5 . TRBV5-1 . TGCGCCAGCAGCTTAGGACGACTAGTAGAGACCCAGTACTTC CASSLGRLVETQYF
TRBJ2-7 TRBD2 TRBV5-8 . TGTGCCACCAGCGGGATGGGAGATTACGAGCAGTACTTC CATSGMGDYEQYF